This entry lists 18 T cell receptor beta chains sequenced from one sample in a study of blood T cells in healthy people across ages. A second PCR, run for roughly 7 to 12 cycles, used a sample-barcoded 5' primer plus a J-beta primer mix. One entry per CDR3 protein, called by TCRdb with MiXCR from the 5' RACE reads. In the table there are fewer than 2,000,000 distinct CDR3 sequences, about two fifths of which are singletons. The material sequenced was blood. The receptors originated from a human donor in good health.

For the CDR3, the DNA is TGTGCCAGCAGCCAAGATTCGCGGGGGGGCCGCTACAATGAGCAGTTCTTC. Translation: CASSQDSRGGRYNEQFF. V is TRBV4-2 and J is TRBJ2-1, with 9 bases lining up with TRBD2. CDR1 LGHNA and CDR2 YNFKEQ come from the germline V gene. The CDR3 spans 17 residues. V was pared by 0 bases and J by 3 bases, with 6 bases of the junction left unmatched.

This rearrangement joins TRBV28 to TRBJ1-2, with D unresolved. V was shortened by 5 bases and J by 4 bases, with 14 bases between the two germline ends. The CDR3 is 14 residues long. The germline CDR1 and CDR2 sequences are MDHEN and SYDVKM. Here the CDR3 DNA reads TGTGCCAGCAGTACATTCACAACGGCCTATGGCTACACCTTC. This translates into CASSTFTTAYGYTF.

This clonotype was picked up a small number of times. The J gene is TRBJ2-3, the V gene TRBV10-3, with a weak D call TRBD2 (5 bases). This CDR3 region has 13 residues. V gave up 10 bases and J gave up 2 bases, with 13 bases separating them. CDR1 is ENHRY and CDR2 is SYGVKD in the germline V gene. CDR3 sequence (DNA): TGTGCCAGAGGGCAGGAACCCACAGATACGCAGTATTTT. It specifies CARGQEPTDTQYF.

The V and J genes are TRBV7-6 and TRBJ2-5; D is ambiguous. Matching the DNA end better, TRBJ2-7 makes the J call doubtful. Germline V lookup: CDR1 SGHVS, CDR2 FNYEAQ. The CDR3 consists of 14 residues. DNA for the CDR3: TGTGCCAGCAGTTACCGCGGCTCCTCGGACGAGCAGTACTTC. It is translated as CASSYRGSSDEQYF.

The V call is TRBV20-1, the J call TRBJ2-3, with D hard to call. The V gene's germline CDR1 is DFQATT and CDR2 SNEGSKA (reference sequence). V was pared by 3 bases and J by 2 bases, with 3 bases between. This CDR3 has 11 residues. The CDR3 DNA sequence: TGCAGTGCTAGCCACACAGATACGCAGTATTTT. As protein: CSASHTDTQYF.

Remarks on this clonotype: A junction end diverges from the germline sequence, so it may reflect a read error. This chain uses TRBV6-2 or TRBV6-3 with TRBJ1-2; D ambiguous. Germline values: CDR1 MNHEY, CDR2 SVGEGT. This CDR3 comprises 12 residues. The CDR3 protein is CASSYSNYDYTF. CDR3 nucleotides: TGTGCCAGCTCTTACAGTAACTATGACTACACCTTT.

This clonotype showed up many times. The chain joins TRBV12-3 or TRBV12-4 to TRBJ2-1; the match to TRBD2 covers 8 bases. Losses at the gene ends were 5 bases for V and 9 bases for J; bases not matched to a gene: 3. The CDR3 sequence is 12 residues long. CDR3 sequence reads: CASSLLAGEQFF. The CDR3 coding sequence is TGTGCCAGCAGTCTCCTAGCGGGTGAGCAGTTCTTC.

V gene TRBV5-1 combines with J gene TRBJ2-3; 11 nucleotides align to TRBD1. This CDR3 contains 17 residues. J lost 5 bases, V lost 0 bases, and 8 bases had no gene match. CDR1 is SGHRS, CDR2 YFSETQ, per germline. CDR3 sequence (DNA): TGCGCCAGCAGCTTGGACCCGGGACAGGGGGGAATAGATACGCAGTATTTT. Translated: CASSLDPGQGGIDTQYF. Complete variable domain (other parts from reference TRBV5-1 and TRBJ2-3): KAGVTQTPRYLIKTRGQQVTLSCSPISGHRSVSWYQQTPGQGLQFLFEYFSETQRNKGNFPGRFSGRQFSNSRSEMNVSTLELGDSALYLCASSLDPGQGGIDTQYFGPGTRLTVL.

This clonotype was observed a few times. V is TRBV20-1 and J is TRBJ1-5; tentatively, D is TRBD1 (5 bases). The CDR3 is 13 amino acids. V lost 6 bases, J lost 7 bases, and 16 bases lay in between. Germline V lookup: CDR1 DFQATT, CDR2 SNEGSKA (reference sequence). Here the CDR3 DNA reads TGCAGTGCAATCTTGCAGGGTGACCAGCCCCAGCATTTT. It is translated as CSAILQGDQPQHF.

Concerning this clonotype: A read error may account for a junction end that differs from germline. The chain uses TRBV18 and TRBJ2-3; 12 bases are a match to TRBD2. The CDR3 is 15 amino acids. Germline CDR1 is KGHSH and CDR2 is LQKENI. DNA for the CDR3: TGTGCTAGCTCATCCACGCATGGACTAGCGGGGACGCAGTATTTT. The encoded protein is CASSSTHGLAGTQYF.

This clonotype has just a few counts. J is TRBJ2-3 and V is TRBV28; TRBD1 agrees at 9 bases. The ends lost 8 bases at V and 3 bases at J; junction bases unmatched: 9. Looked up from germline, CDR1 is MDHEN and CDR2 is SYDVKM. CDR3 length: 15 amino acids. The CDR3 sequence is CASRTFGQGTDTQYF. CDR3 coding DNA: TGTGCCAGCCGAACATTCGGACAGGGGACAGATACGCAGTATTTT.

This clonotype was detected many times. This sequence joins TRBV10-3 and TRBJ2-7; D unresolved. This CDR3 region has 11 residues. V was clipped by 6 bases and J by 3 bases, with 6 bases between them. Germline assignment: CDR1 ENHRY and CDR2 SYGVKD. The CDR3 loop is CAIRDGYEQYF. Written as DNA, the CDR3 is TGTGCCATCAGGGACGGCTACGAGCAGTACTTC.

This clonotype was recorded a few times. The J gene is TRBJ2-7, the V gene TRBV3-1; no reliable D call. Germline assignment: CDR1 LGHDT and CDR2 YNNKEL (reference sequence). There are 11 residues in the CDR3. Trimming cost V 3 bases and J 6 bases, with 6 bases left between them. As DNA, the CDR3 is TGTGCCAGCAGCCATCTGCGCGAGCAGTACTTC. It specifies CASSHLREQYF.

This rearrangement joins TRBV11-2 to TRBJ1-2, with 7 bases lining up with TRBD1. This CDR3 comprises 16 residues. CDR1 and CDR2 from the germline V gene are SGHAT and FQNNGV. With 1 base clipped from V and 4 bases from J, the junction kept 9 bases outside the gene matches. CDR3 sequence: CASSLGRGGDVYGYTF. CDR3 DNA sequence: TGTGCCAGCAGCTTAGGTCGAGGGGGCGATGTCTATGGCTACACCTTC.

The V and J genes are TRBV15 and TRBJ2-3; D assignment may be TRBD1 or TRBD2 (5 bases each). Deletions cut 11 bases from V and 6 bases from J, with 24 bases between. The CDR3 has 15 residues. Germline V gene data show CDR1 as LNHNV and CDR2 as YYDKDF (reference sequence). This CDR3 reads CAFSPGTLRGDTQYF. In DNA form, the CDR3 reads TGTGCCTTCTCCCCCGGGACCCTTCGAGGGGATACGCAGTATTTT.

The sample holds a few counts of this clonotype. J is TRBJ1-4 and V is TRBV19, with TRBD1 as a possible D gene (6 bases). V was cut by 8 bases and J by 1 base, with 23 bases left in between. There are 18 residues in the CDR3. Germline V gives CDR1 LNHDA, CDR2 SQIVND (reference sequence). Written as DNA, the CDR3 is TGTGCCAGTGGAAAGGGGGTAGCCGCGGGCGGAACTAATGAAAAACTGTTTTTT. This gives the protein CASGKGVAAGGTNEKLFF.

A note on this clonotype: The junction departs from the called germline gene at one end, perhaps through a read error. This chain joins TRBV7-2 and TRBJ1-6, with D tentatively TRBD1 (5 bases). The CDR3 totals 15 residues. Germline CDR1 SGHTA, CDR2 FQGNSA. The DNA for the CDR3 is TGTGCCGGCAGCCCCGGATCCGACAGTAATTCACCCCTCCACTTT. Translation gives CAGSPGSDSNSPLHF.

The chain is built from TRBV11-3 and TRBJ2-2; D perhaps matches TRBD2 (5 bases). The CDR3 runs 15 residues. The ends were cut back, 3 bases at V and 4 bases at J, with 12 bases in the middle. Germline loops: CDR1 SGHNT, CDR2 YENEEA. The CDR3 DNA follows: TGTGCCAGCAGCTTCGGAGACGGGATCACCGGGGAGCTGTTTTTT. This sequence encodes CASSFGDGITGELFF.